This passage covers 8 T cell receptor beta chains from one sample sequenced in a study of chemoradiotherapy in HPV16-positive cancers. Using immunoSEQ multiplex PCR, the repertoire was profiled, and TCRdb retains in-frame clones only, with some absent. The profile covers about 2,500 clones, with 85% appearing a single time and 8% to 10% taken by the ten largest. This specimen consisted of tumor tissue, obtained from a patient who underwent chemoradiotherapy. Source of these receptors: a human donor with HPV-associated anogenital cancer.

The chain recombines TRBV5-1 with TRBJ1-5, with TRBD1 matching over 8 bases. Germline-derived CDR1 and CDR2 are SGHRS and YFSETQ. The CDR3 totals 15 residues. With V trimmed by 4 bases and J by 4 bases, 7 bases remained unmatched. CDR3 nucleotides: TGCGCCAGCAGCCTCGGGACAGGCGTAAATCAGCCCCAGCATTTT. Translated: CASSLGTGVNQPQHF.

The rearrangement uses TRBV7-2 and TRBJ1-2; TRBD1 matches at 11 bases. The V segment lost 5 bases and the J segment 4 bases; nucleotides outside the gene matches: 3. The germline V gene has CDR1 SGHTA and CDR2 FQGNSA. CDR3 size: 14 residues. In nucleotides, the CDR3 is TGTGCCAGCAGCCCGGGACAGGGGGTCTATGGCTACACCTTC. Protein sequence: CASSPGQGVYGYTF.

The rearrangement links TRBV5-1 to TRBJ2-5; D is uncertain. Looked up from germline, CDR1 is SGHRS and CDR2 is YFSETQ. The V gene lost 4 bases and the J gene lost 0 bases, with 13 bases spanning the gap. The CDR3 has 15 amino acids. In DNA form, the CDR3 reads TGCGCCAGCAGCAGGAACGGGCCTAACCAAGAGACCCAGTACTTC. It codes for CASSRNGPNQETQYF.

This clone was counted only a few times. The chain has TRBV19 and TRBJ1-2; D perhaps matches TRBD1 (6 bases). V was shortened by 2 bases and J by 8 bases, with 9 bases between the two germline ends. The germline V gene has CDR1 LNHDA and CDR2 SQIVND (reference sequence). The CDR3 spans 12 residues. CDR3 residues: CASSITRGGYTF. The CDR3 DNA is TGTGCCAGTAGTATAACCAGGGGAGGCTACACCTTC.

J is TRBJ1-1 and V is TRBV2, with D uncertain. Germline V gene data show CDR1 as SNHLY and CDR2 as FYNNEI. Trimming removed 6 bases from V and 1 base from J, with 3 bases in between. The CDR3 sequence is 11 residues long. CDR3 nucleotides: TGTGCCAGCAGGGGGAACACTGAAGCTTTCTTT. Translated, it gives CASRGNTEAFF. Filled out from reference TRBV2 and TRBJ1-1, the complete variable domain reads EPEVTQTPSHQVTQMGQEVILRCVPISNHLYFYWYRQILGQKVEFLVSFYNNEISEKSEIFDDQFSVERPDGSNFTLKIRSTKLEDSAMYFCASRGNTEAFFGQGTRLTVV.

This rearrangement joins TRBV28 to TRBJ1-1, with a possible D match to TRBD1 (5 bases). V dropped 4 bases and J dropped 0 bases, with 9 bases sitting between them. Per germline, CDR1 MDHEN and CDR2 SYDVKM. This CDR3 region has 14 residues. Here the CDR3 reads CASSSGGLNTEAFF. CDR3 DNA: TGTGCCAGCAGTTCGGGGGGACTGAACACTGAAGCTTTCTTT.

This chain connects TRBV10-2 to TRBJ2-7; D is unresolved. The V end lost 1 base, the J end lost 2 bases, and 9 bases lay between the germline ends. In germline, CDR1 is WSHSY, CDR2 SAAADI. The CDR3 covers 14 residues. The CDR3 is CASSEFSEAYEQYV. The DNA of the CDR3 is TGCGCCAGCAGTGAGTTTTCAGAAGCCTACGAGCAGTACGTC.

The rearrangement uses TRBV27 and TRBJ1-2; D is uncertain. Trimming removed 5 bases from V and 4 bases from J, with 11 bases in between. Germline-derived CDR1 and CDR2 are MNHEY and SMNVEV (reference sequence). CDR3 size: 13 residues. The CDR3 is CASSTGRSYGYTF. CDR3 coding DNA: TGTGCCAGCAGTACCGGACGGAGCTATGGCTACACCTTC.